This T cell receptor (beta chain) was sequenced in a study of cytomegalovirus exposure and HLA in healthy donors. General study points: As was reported, the HLA-A and HLA-B alleles of most subjects were accurately predicted from TCR beta sequences. Earlier analysis looked at TCR beta V segments, and most were productive about 90% or about 30% of the time. Analysis performed later showed TCR beta chains linked to HLA being more clonally expanded than equally common others.

The PCR contained 60 Vbeta and 13 Jbeta primers. Sequencing was performed with immunoSEQ multiplex PCR; in TCRdb, only in-frame clones are kept and a portion is missing. The repertoire consists of 150,000 to 200,000 clones, with more than 70% occurring once and the leading ten covering 0.25% to 0.3%. This clone is labeled medium-sized. Its target is unknown. The origin of this receptor is a boy aged 5-17 years in good health and CMV-seronegative. Input material: PBMCs.

This chain's CDR3 is CASSGGLAGNEQFF. Here the CDR3 DNA reads TGTGCCAGCAGTGGTGGACTAGCGGGTAATGAGCAGTTCTTC. This rearrangement joins TRBV6-4 to TRBJ2-1; 11 bases map to TRBD2. There are 14 residues in the CDR3. J lost 7 bases, V lost 4 bases, and 3 bases had no gene match. Germline values: CDR1 MRHNA, CDR2 SNTAGT.